Listed here are 23 T cell receptor beta chains from one sample, sequenced in a study of control samples from healthy donors and cancer patients. Some clones are missing from TCRdb's copy, which holds only in-frame ones; the method was immunoSEQ multiplex PCR. This sample has about 98,000 clones; about four fifths occur once, and the top ten carry about 10%. Sequencing input: blood. These receptors all come from a woman in her 30s in good health.

In DNA, the CDR3 is TGTGCCAGCAGCGTAGGACAGGGCGATGGCTACACCTTC. Its protein product is CASSVGQGDGYTF. The chain links TRBV9 to TRBJ1-2, with TRBD1 identical over 7 bases. The V and J ends lost 0 bases and 6 bases, in that order; junction bases with no gene match: 2. CDR3 length: 13 residues. Per the germline V gene, CDR1 is SGDLS and CDR2 is YYNGEE.

The V gene is TRBV19, the J gene TRBJ2-5; D could derive from TRBD1 or TRBD2 (5 bases each). Germline-derived CDR1 and CDR2 are LNHDA and SQIVND (reference sequence). The V end lost 4 bases, the J end lost 1 base, and 13 bases lay between the germline ends. This CDR3 comprises 15 residues. The CDR3 coding sequence is TGTGCCAGTAGTACCTACACGAGGGGCCAAGAGACCCAGTACTTC. This encodes CASSTYTRGQETQYF.

The chain's CDR3 is CASRSTPREAFF. As DNA, the CDR3 is TGTGCCAGCAGATCCACCCCTAGAGAAGCTTTCTTT. This chain connects TRBV12-3 or TRBV12-4 to TRBJ1-1; no reliable D call. V was clipped by 6 bases and J by 8 bases, with 13 bases between them. The CDR3 spans 12 residues.

The J gene is TRBJ2-7, the V gene TRBV6-6; D possibly corresponds to TRBD2 (5 bases). Germline values: CDR1 MNHNY, CDR2 SVGAGI (reference sequence). This CDR3 contains 12 residues. Trimming removed 0 bases at V and 6 bases at J, with 6 bases between. CDR3 in DNA: TGTGCCAGCAGTTACTCAGGGAGCGAGCAGTACTTC. Protein product: CASSYSGSEQYF.

The chain uses TRBV6-2 or TRBV6-3 and TRBJ2-7, with TRBD2 matching over 11 bases. The junction had 5 bases not matched to a gene; V was cut back by 5 bases and J by 2 bases. The CDR3 is 15 amino acids. Per the germline V gene, CDR1 is MNHEY and CDR2 is SVGEGT. CDR3 nucleotides: TGTGCCAGCAGTCTAGCGGGGGGCCCCACCTACGAGCAGTACTTC. This gives the protein CASSLAGGPTYEQYF.

V and J are TRBV5-4 and TRBJ2-7; D call uncertain. Germline V gives CDR1 SGHNT, CDR2 YYREEE (reference sequence). Between the trimmed V and J ends, which lost 0 bases and 3 bases, there was a span of 4 bases. The CDR3 runs to 12 residues. This CDR3 reads CASSLGGYEQYF. As DNA, the CDR3 is TGTGCCAGCAGCTTGGGAGGCTACGAGCAGTACTTC.

This rearrangement joins TRBV7-9 to TRBJ1-1; 7 bases line up with TRBD1. CDR3 length: 14 amino acids. In germline, CDR1 is SEHNR, CDR2 FQNEAQ (reference sequence). The J segment lost 8 bases and the V segment lost 1 base, leaving 7 bases of the junction unmatched. The CDR3 protein is CASSLESRDSEAFF. The CDR3 region has the DNA TGTGCCAGCAGCTTAGAGAGTCGGGACAGCGAAGCTTTCTTT.

The chain joins TRBV29-1 to TRBJ2-2, with 7 bases that match TRBD1. The ends lost 3 bases at V and 2 bases at J; junction bases unmatched: 6. Germline values: CDR1 SQVTM, CDR2 ANQGSEA. CDR3 length equals 15 residues. The CDR3 coding sequence is TGCAGCGTTGAGATGCCAGGGGGAAACACCGGGGAGCTGTTTTTT. This sequence encodes CSVEMPGGNTGELFF.

The chain links TRBV19 to TRBJ2-5; 7 bases are a match to TRBD2. The trim removed 3 bases at V and 2 bases at J, leaving 0 bases unmatched. The CDR3 runs 13 residues. Germline CDR1 reads LNHDA; CDR2 reads SQIVND (reference sequence). CDR3 loop: CASSMGGQETQYF. DNA for the CDR3: TGTGCCAGTAGTATGGGGGGGCAAGAGACCCAGTACTTC.

J is TRBJ2-5 and V is TRBV18; 7 positions agree with TRBD2. Per the germline V gene, CDR1 is KGHSH and CDR2 is LQKENI. The CDR3 is 14 residues long. The trim removed 3 bases at V and 3 bases at J, leaving 4 bases unmatched. The CDR3, as DNA: TGTGCCAGCTCACCGCCAGCGGGGAAAGAGACCCAGTACTTC. Translating gives CASSPPAGKETQYF.

This sequence joins TRBV2 and TRBJ1-1, with D hard to call. The V end was cut by 4 bases, the J end by 0 bases, with 15 bases between. The CDR3 loop spans 16 amino acids. CDR1 is SNHLY and CDR2 is FYNNEI in the germline V gene. Here the CDR3 reads CASSASGHNMNTEAFF. The CDR3 DNA follows: TGTGCCAGCAGTGCCTCCGGTCACAACATGAACACTGAAGCTTTCTTT.

J is TRBJ1-2 and V is TRBV7-2, with D maybe TRBD1 (6 bases). Germline V CDR1 and CDR2: SGHTA, FQGNSA. CDR3 length: 14 residues. The ends were cut back, 4 bases at V and 3 bases at J, with 12 bases in the middle. The CDR3 protein is CASSSTGPYYGYTF. As DNA, the CDR3 is TGTGCCAGCAGCTCCACAGGGCCTTACTATGGCTACACCTTC.

The chain is built from TRBV10-3 and TRBJ1-1; D not resolved. This CDR3 has 13 residues. With 8 bases removed from V and 0 bases from J, the gap between germline ends came to 10 bases. Germline V gives CDR1 ENHRY, CDR2 SYGVKD. CDR3: CAIGGSMNTEAFF. The CDR3 region has the DNA TGTGCCATCGGAGGCAGCATGAACACTGAAGCTTTCTTT.

J is TRBJ1-1 and V is TRBV18; D may be TRBD1 (5 bases). Between the trimmed V and J ends, which lost 3 bases and 0 bases, there was a span of 11 bases. From germline, CDR1 is KGHSH and CDR2 LQKENI. CDR3 size: 15 residues. Here the CDR3 DNA reads TGTGCCAGCTCACCCGACAGACCCTTGAACACTGAAGCTTTCTTT. Its translation is CASSPDRPLNTEAFF.

The J gene is TRBJ2-1, the V gene TRBV14; 10 bases line up with TRBD2. J was trimmed by 4 bases and V by 1 base; bases with no gene match: 4. Germline V gene sequence: CDR1 SGHDN, CDR2 FVKESK. The CDR3 length is 16 residues. CDR3 residues: CASSQARAGGYNEQFF. The CDR3 coding sequence is TGTGCCAGCAGCCAAGCGCGAGCGGGGGGGTACAATGAGCAGTTCTTC.

The chain uses TRBV6-5 and TRBJ1-1; tentative D call: TRBD1 (5 bases). The V end was cut by 0 bases, the J end by 7 bases, with 12 bases between. The germline CDR1 and CDR2 sequences are MNHEY and SVGAGI. CDR3 length equals 14 residues. The CDR3 here is CASSYSGPRGEAFF. The CDR3 DNA reads TGTGCCAGCAGTTACTCGGGGCCGCGGGGTGAAGCTTTCTTT.

The rearrangement links TRBV4-3 to TRBJ2-2; D unclear. This CDR3 comprises 18 residues. CDR1 LGHNA and CDR2 YSLEER come from the germline V gene. V shed 1 base and J shed 0 bases, with 15 bases lying between them. CDR3 in amino acids: CASSQGLRLWANTGELFF. The CDR3 DNA is TGCGCCAGCAGCCAAGGGCTCCGCCTGTGGGCGAACACCGGGGAGCTGTTTTTT.

The chain employs TRBV9 and TRBJ1-1; a weak D match, TRBD1 (5 bases). V shed 7 bases and J shed 4 bases, with 17 bases lying between them. The CDR3 is 14 residues long. Germline V gives CDR1 SGDLS, CDR2 YYNGEE. Written as DNA, the CDR3 is TGTGCCAGCGGAGCAGGGTTAGGGTTCACTGAAGCTTTCTTT. Translation gives CASGAGLGFTEAFF.

This chain connects TRBV7-2 to TRBJ1-1, with D unresolved. CDR3 size: 14 residues. V was pared by 2 bases and J by 1 base, with 8 bases between. Germline CDR1 reads SGHTA; CDR2 reads FQGNSA. In DNA, the CDR3 is TGTGCCAGCAGCTTATTCAACCCGAACACTGAAGCTTTCTTT. It yields the protein CASSLFNPNTEAFF.

The chain recombines TRBV2 with TRBJ2-6; no clear D. CDR1 is SNHLY and CDR2 is FYNNEI in the germline V gene. This CDR3 spans 15 amino acids. The ends were cut back, 3 bases at V and 1 base at J, with 7 bases in the middle. Here the CDR3 reads CASSDLGSGANVLTF. The CDR3 bases are TGTGCCAGCAGTGACTTAGGGTCTGGGGCCAACGTCCTGACTTTC.

The count of this clone is one. The V call is TRBV29-1, the J call TRBJ2-7, with 8 nucleotides matching TRBD2. There are 16 residues in the CDR3. Germline CDR1 is SQVTM and CDR2 is ANQGSEA. V shed 5 bases and J 0 bases; nucleotides not matched to a gene: 12. In DNA form, the CDR3 reads TGCAGCGTTCGTCTGAGCGGGGGCCGGAGCTCCTACGAGCAGTACTTC. Its translation is CSVRLSGGRSSYEQYF.

The chain recombines TRBV5-1 with TRBJ1-4; D uncertain. CDR1 and CDR2 from the germline V gene are SGHRS and YFSETQ. The CDR3 loop spans 13 amino acids. V was trimmed by 7 bases and J by 0 bases, leaving 7 bases between them. The CDR3 sequence is CASRGSTNEKLFF. In DNA, the CDR3 is TGCGCCAGCCGAGGGTCAACTAATGAAAAACTGTTTTTT.

The rearrangement joins TRBV27 to TRBJ2-7, with TRBD1 matching over 9 bases. This CDR3 is 17 amino acids long. Germline assignment: CDR1 MNHEY and CDR2 SMNVEV (reference sequence). Trimming removed 5 bases from V and 3 bases from J; junction bases left unmatched: 14. The CDR3: CASSTPAPGQGNYEQYF. The CDR3 DNA is TGTGCCAGCAGTACTCCCGCCCCCGGACAGGGGAACTACGAGCAGTACTTC.